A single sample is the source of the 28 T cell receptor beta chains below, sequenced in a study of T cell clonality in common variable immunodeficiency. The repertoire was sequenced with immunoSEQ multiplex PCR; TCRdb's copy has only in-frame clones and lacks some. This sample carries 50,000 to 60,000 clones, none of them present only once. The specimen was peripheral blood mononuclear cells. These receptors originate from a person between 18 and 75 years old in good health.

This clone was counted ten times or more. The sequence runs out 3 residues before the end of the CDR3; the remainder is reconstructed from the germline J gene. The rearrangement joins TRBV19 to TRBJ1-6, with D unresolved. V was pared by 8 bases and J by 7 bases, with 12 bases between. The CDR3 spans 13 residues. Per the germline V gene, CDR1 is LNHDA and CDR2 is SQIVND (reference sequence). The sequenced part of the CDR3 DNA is TGTGCCAGTGCTCCGAGTCGGAATTCACCC. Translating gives CASAPSRNSP. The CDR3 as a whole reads CASAPSRNSPLHF. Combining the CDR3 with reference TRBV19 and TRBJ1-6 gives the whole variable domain DGGITQSPKYLFRKEGQNVTLSCEQNLNHDAMYWYRQDPGQGLRLIYYSQIVNDFQKGDIAEGYSVSREKKESFPLTVTSAQKNPTAFYLCASAPSRNSPLHFGNGTRLTVT.

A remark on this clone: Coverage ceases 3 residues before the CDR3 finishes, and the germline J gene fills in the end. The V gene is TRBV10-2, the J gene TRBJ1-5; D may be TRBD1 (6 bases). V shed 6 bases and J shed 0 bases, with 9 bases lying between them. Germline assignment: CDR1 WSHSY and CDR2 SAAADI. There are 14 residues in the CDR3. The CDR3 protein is CASRDSHSNQPQHF. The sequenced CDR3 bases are TGCGCCAGCAGGGACAGCCATAGCAATCAGCCC.

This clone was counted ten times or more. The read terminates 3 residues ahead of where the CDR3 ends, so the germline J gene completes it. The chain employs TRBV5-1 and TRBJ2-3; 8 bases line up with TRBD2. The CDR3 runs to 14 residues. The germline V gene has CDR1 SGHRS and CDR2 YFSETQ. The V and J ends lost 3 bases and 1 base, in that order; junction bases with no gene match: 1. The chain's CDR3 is CASSSTSGTDTQYF. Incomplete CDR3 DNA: TGCGCCAGCAGCTCGACTAGCGGCACAGATACG.

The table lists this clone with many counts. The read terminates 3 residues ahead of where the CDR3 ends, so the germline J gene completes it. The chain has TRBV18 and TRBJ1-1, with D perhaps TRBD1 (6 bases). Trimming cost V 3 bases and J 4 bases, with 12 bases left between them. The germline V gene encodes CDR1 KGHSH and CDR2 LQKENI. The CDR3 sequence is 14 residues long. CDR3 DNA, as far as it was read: TGTGCCAGCTCACCGTCCAGGGGTTCCACTGAA. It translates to CASSPSRGSTE. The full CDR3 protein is CASSPSRGSTEAFF.

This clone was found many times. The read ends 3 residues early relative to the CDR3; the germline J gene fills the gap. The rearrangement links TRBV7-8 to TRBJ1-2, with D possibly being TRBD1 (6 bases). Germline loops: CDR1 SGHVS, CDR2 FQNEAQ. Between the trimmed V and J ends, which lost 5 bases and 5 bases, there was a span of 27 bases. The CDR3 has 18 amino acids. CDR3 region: CASSLFPPRDIKGYGYTF. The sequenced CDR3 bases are TGTGCCAGCAGCCTCTTCCCGCCCCGGGACATAAAAGGGTATGGC.

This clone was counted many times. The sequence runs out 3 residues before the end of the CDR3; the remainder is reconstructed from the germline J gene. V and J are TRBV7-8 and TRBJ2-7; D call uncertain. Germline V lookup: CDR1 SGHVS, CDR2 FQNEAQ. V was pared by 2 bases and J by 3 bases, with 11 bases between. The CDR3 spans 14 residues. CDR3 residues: CASSLNRGDYEQYF. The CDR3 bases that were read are TGTGCCAGCAGCTTAAATCGCGGCGACTACGAG.

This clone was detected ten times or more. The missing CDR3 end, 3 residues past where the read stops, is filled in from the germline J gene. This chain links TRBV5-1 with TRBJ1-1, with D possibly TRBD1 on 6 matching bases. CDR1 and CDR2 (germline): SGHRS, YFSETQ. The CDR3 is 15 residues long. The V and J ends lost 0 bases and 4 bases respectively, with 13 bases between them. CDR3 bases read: TGCGCCAGCAGCTTGGTCGTGGGGGCAGCCACTGAA. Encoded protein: CASSLVVGAATE. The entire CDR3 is CASSLVVGAATEAFF.

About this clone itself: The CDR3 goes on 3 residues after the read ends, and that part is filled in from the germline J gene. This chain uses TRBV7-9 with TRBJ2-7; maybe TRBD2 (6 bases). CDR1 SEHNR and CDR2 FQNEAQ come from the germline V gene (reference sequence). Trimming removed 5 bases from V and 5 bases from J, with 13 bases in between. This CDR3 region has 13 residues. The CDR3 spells CASSPLAGNEQYF. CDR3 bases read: TGTGCCAGCAGCCCCCTGGCGGGAAACGAG.

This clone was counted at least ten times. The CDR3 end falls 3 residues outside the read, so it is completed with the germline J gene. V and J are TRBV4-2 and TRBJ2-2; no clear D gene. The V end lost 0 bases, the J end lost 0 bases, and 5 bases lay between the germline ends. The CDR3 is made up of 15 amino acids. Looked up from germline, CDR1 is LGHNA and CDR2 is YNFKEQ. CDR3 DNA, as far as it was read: TGTGCCAGCAGCCAAGAAGCCCCGAACACCGGGGAG. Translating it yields CASSQEAPNTGE. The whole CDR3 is CASSQEAPNTGELFF.

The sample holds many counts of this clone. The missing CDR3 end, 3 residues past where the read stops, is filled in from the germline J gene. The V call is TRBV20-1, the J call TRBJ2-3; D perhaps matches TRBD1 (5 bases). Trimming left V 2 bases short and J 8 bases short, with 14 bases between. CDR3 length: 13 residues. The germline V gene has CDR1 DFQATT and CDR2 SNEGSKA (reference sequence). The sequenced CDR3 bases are TGCAGTGCTAGATCTACAGGAACGGTTACG. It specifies CSARSTGTVT. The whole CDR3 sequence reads CSARSTGTVTQYF.

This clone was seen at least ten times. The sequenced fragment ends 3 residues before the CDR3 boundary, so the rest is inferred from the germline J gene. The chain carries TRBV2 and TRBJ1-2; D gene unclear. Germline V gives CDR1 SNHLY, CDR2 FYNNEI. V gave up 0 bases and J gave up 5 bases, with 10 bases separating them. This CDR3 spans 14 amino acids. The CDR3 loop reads CASSEARTWYGYTF. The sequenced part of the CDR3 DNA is TGTGCCAGCAGTGAAGCGAGAACTTGGTATGGC.

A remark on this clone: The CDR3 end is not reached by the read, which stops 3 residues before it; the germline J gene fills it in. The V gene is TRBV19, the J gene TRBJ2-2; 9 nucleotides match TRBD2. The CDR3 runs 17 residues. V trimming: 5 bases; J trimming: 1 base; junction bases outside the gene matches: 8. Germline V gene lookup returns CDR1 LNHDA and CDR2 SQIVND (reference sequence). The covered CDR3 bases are TGTGCCAGTAGTTTGCTTAGCGGGAGCGAGAACACCGGGGAG. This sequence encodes CASSLLSGSENTGE. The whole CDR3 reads CASSLLSGSENTGELFF.

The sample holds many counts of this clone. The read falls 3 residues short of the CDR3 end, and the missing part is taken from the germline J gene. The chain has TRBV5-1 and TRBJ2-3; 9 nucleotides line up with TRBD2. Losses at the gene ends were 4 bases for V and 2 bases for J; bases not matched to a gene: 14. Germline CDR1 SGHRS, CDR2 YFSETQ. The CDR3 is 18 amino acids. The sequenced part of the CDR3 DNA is TGCGCCAGCAGCCCCGCGGGAGGGTCCGGAACTACCACAGATACG. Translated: CASSPAGGSGTTTDT. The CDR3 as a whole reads CASSPAGGSGTTTDTQYF.

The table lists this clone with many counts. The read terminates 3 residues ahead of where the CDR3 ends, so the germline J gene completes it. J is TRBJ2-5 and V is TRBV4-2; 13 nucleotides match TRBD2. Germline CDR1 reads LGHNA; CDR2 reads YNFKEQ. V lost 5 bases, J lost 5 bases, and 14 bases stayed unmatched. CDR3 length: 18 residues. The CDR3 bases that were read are TGTGCCAGCAGCAAAGGACTAGCGGGAGAGTGGAGAAGGGAGACC. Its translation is CASSKGLAGEWRRET. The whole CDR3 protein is CASSKGLAGEWRRETQYF.

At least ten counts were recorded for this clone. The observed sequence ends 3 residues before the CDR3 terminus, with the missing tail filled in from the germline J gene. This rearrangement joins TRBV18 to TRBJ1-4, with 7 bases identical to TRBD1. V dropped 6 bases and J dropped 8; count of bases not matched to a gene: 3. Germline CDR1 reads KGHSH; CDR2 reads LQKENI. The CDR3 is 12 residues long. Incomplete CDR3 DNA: TGTGCCAGCTCCCAAGGGGGCGAAAAA. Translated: CASSQGGEK. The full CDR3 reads CASSQGGEKLFF.

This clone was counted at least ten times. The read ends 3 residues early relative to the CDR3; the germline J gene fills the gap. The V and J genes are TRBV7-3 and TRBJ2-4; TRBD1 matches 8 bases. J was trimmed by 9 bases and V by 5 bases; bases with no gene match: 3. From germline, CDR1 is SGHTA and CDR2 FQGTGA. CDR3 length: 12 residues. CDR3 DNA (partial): TGTGCCAGCAGCGCCACAGGGGGCATT. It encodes CASSATGGI. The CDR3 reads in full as CASSATGGIQYF. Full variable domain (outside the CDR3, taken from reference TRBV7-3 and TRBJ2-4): GAGVSQTPSNKVTEKGKYVELRCDPISGHTALYWYRQSLGQGPEFLIYFQGTGAADDSGLPNDRFFAVRPEGSVSTLKIQRTERGDSAVYLCASSATGGIQYFGAGTRLSVL.

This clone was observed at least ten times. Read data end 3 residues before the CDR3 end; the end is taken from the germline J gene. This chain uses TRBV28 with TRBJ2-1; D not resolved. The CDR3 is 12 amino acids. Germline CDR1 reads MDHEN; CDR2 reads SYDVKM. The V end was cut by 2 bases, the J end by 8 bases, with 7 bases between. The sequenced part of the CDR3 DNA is TGTGCCAGCAGTTTAAGAATAGATGAG. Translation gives CASSLRIDE. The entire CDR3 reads CASSLRIDEQFF.

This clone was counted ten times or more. CDR3 bases read: TGTGCCAGCCGGGGGACAGGGGGCTGGGGCACTGAA. Translation: CASRGTGGWGTE. The whole CDR3 region reads CASRGTGGWGTEAFF. The chain joins TRBV7-2 to TRBJ1-1, with 12 bases matching TRBD1. The sequenced fragment ends 3 residues before the CDR3 boundary, so the rest is inferred from the germline J gene. This CDR3 has 15 amino acids. The germline V gene has CDR1 SGHTA and CDR2 FQGNSA. The V segment lost 8 bases and the J segment 4 bases; nucleotides outside the gene matches: 8.

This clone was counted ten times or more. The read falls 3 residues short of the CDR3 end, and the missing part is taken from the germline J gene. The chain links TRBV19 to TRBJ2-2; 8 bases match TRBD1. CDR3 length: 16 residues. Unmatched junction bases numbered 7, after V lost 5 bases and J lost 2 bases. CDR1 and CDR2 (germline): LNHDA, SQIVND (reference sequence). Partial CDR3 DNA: TGTGCCAGTAGTCGGGACACAGGGGGAAACACCGGGGAG. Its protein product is CASSRDTGGNTGE. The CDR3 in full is CASSRDTGGNTGELFF.

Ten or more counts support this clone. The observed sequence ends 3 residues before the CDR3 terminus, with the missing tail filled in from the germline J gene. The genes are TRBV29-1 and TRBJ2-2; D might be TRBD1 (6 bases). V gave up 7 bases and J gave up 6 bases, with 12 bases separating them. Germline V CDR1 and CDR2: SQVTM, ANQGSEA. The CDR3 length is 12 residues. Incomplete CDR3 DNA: TGCAGCGGTTACCAGGGGCCCGGGGAG. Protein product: CSGYQGPGE. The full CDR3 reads CSGYQGPGELFF.

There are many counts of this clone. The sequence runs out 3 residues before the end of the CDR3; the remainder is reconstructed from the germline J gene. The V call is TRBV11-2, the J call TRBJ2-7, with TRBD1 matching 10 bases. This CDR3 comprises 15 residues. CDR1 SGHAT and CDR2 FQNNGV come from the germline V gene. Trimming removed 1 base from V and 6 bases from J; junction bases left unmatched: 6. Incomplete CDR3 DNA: TGTGCCAGCAGCTTAGGGACAGGGGGACTTCTCGAG. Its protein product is CASSLGTGGLLE. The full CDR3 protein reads CASSLGTGGLLEQYF.

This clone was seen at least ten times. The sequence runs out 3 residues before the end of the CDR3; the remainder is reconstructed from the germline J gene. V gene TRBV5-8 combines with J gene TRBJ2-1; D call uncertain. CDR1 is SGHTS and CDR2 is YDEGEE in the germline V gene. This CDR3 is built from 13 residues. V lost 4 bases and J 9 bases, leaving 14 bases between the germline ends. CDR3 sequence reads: CASSRGPDGEQFF. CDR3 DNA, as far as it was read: TGTGCCAGCAGCCGTGGGCCCGACGGTGAG.

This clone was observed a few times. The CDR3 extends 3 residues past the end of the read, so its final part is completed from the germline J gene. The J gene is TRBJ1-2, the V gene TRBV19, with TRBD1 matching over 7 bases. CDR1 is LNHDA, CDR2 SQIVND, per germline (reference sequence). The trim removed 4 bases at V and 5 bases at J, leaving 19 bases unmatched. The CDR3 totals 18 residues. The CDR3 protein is CASSTSGGRGASLYGYTF. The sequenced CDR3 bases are TGTGCCAGTAGTACCTCCGGGGGCAGGGGGGCTTCACTATATGGC.

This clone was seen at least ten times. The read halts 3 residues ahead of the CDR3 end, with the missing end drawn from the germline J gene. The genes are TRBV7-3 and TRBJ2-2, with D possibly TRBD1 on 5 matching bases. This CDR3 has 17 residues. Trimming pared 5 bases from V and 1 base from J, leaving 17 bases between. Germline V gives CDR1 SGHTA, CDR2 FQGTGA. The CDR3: CASSQRRARGNTGELFF. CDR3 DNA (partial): TGTGCCAGCAGCCAGCGTCGGGCTAGGGGGAACACCGGGGAG.

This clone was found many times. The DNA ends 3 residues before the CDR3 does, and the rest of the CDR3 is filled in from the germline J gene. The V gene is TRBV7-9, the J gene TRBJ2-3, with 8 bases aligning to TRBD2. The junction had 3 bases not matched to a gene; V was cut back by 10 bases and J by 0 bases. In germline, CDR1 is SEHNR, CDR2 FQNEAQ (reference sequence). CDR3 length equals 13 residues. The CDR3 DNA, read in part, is TGTGCCAAAGCTAGCGGGAGCACAGATACG. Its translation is CAKASGSTDT. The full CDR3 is CAKASGSTDTQYF.

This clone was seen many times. Partial CDR3 DNA: TGTGCCAGCAGAGGCGGGCTAGCTACGTCCTACGAG. It specifies CASRGGLATSYE. The full CDR3 reads CASRGGLATSYEQYF. This chain connects TRBV7-8 to TRBJ2-7, with D perhaps matching TRBD2 (5 bases). Read data end 3 residues before the CDR3 end; the end is taken from the germline J gene. The germline CDR1 and CDR2 sequences are SGHVS and FQNEAQ. The CDR3 runs to 15 residues. V dropped 6 bases and J dropped 1 base, with 16 bases sitting between them.

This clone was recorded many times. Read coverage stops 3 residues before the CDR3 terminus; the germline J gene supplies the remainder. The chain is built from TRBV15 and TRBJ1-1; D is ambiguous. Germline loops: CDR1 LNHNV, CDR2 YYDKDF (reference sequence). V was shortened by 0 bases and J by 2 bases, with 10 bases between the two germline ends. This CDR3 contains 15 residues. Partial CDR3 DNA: TGTGCCACCAGCAGAGAAGCGGGTGGAAACACTGAA. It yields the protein CATSREAGGNTE. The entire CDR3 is CATSREAGGNTEAFF.

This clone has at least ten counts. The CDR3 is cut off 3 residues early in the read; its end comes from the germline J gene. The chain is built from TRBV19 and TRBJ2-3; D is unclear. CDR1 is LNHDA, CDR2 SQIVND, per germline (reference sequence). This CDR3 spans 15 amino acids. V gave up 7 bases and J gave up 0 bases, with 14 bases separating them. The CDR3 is CASTPYGRSTDTQYF. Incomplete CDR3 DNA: TGTGCCAGTACCCCCTACGGCAGGAGCACAGATACG. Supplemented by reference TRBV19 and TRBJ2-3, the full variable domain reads DGGITQSPKYLFRKEGQNVTLSCEQNLNHDAMYWYRQDPGQGLRLIYYSQIVNDFQKGDIAEGYSVSREKKESFPLTVTSAQKNPTAFYLCASTPYGRSTDTQYFGPGTRLTVL.